The T cell receptor (beta chain) described here comes from a study of shared clonotypes between healthy human individuals. Naive CD8 cells lacked CD45RO and underwent positive selection for CCR7, leaving out terminally differentiated effector memory CD45RA+ cells. With 4 bases removed from V and 6 bases from J, the gap between germline ends came to 10 bases. Germline assignment: CDR1 MGHDK and CDR2 SYGVNS. This CDR3 has 13 residues. The repertoire was sequenced with immunoSEQ multiplex PCR; TCRdb's copy has only in-frame clones and lacks some. The sample yields about 820,000 clones, 90% to 95% seen once.

The TCR sequence derives from a young man in good health. The chain joins TRBV25-1 to TRBJ2-1, with a possible D match to TRBD2 (5 bases). Material for sequencing was naive CD8+ T cells sorted from blood. In DNA, the CDR3 is TGTGCCAGCAGTGTAGGCGGGTTCAATGAGCAGTTCTTC. Translation: CASSVGGFNEQFF.